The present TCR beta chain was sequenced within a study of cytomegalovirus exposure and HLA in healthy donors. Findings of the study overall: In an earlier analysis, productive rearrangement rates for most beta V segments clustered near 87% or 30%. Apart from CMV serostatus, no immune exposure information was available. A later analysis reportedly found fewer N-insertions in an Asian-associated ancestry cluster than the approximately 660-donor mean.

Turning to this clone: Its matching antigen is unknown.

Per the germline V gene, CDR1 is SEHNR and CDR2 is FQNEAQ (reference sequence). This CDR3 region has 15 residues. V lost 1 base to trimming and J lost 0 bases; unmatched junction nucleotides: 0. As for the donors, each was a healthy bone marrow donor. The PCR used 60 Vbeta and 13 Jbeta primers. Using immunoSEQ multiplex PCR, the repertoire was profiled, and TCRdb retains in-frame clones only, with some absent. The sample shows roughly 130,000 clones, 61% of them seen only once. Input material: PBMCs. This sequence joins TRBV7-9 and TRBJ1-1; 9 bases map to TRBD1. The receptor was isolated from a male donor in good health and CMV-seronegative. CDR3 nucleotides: TGTGCCAGCAGCTTAGGGGACAGGGTGAACACTGAAGCTTTCTTT. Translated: CASSLGDRVNTEAFF.